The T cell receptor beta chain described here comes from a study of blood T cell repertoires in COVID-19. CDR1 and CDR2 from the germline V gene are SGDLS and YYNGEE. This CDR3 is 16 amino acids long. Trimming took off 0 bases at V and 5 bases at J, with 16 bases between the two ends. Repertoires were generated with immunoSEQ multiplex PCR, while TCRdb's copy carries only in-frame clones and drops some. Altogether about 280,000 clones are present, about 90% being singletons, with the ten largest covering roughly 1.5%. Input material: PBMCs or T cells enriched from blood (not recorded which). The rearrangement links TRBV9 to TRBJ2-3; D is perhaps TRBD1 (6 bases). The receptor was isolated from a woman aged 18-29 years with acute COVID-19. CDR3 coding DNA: TGTGCCAGCAGCGTAGCTGGGGGCGCGATGGGAGATACGCAGTATTTT. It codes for CASSVAGGAMGDTQYF.